This T cell receptor (beta chain) is drawn from a study of PD-1 blockade in classical Hodgkin lymphoma. Study-level points and caveats: Newly diagnosed and completely responding patients shared comparable baseline diversity. Patients starting nivolumab under 1 year after ASCT were excluded.

To note about this clone: Its antigen is as yet unknown.

TCRdb keeps only in-frame clones here, not all; method: immunoSEQ multiplex PCR. Of about 21,000 clones listed, about two thirds are singletons. This CDR3 spans 15 amino acids. Germline CDR1 and CDR2: SGHRS and YFSETQ. The V and J ends lost 0 bases and 3 bases respectively, with 11 bases between them. Relapse after autologous stem cell transplantation occurred in every patient, and brentuximab vedotin exposure varied. This chain uses TRBV5-1 with TRBJ2-3, with D possibly TRBD1 on 6 matching bases. The material sequenced was peripheral blood mononuclear cells (PBMCs), taken at baseline. The source of this sequence is a human donor with classical Hodgkin lymphoma. Here the CDR3 DNA reads TGCGCCAGCAGCTTGGCACAGGGACCTACAGATACGCAGTATTTT. As protein: CASSLAQGPTDTQYF.